The TCR beta chain under discussion was sequenced for a study of cytomegalovirus exposure and HLA in healthy donors. CDR1 and CDR2 from the germline V gene are SGHNT and YYREEE (reference sequence). CDR3 size: 15 residues. J lost 3 bases, V lost 3 bases, and 6 bases had no gene match. This clone was counted only a few times. PCR amplification relied on 60 Vbeta primers (plus 13 Jbeta primers). Profiled with immunoSEQ multiplex PCR; TCRdb holds only in-frame clones, not every one. The sample has 100,000 or so clones, 12% to 15% seen once. This receptor was obtained from a female donor in good health and CMV-seronegative. The sequencing sample was made of PBMCs. The chain recombines TRBV5-4 with TRBJ2-7; 10 nucleotides match TRBD2. The chain's CDR3 is CASSSSLAGVYEQYF. CDR3 nucleotides: TGTGCCAGCAGCTCGTCTCTAGCGGGAGTCTACGAGCAGTACTTC.